This entry lists 14 T cell receptor beta chains sequenced from one sample in a study of post-analysis software for immune sequencing data. Incorporated into the TCR beta cDNA libraries were unique molecular identifiers, which served to reduce PCR and sequencing biases. One entry per CDR3 protein results from TCRdb running MiXCR on the PCR reads. The data hold roughly 180,000 distinct CDR3 sequences, with about 29% observed a single time. These TCRs are of unknown antigen specificity. Whole-study results and caveats: The study found TRBV5-6, TRBV5-1 and TRBV20-1 among 5 or 6 TRBV segments more frequent in patients than controls.

Source material: blood. All receptors derive from a girl aged 10-17 years with multiple sclerosis.

This clonotype was seen more than once but under ten times. The V call is TRBV7-9, the J call TRBJ1-6, with D tentatively TRBD1 (6 bases). CDR3 length: 16 residues. With 3 bases removed from V and 8 bases from J, the gap between germline ends came to 17 bases. The germline gives CDR1 SEHNR, CDR2 FQNEAQ (reference sequence). CDR3 nucleotide sequence: TGTGCCAGCAGCTTCTTTCGGGGGGGCCGAGATTCACCCCTCCACTTT. It yields the protein CASSFFRGGRDSPLHF.

This clonotype was seen a single time. Given a much more abundant clone one base away, this may be a read error. This chain joins TRBV20-1 and TRBJ1-4, with a tentative D call TRBD1 (5 bases). CDR3 length equals 14 residues. Germline V gene sequence: CDR1 DFQATT, CDR2 SNEGSKA (reference sequence). Trimming pared 2 bases from V and 7 bases from J, leaving 14 bases between. CDR3 amino acids: CSARPGSASEKLFF. The CDR3 DNA follows: TGCAGTGCTAGACCAGGGAGCGCGAGTGAAAAACTGTTTTTT.

The count of this clonotype is one. A single base separates this from a much larger clone, so it may be a read error. V is TRBV12-3 or TRBV12-4 and J is TRBJ2-5; 7 nucleotides match TRBD1. V dropped 3 bases and J dropped 13; count of bases not matched to a gene: 11. The CDR3 sequence is 13 residues long. The CDR3 spells CASSLWDSYELYF. The CDR3 coding sequence is TGTGCCAGCAGTTTGTGGGACAGCTACGAGCTGTACTTC.

This clonotype was counted once. The chain joins TRBV20-1 to TRBJ2-1, with D perhaps TRBD1 or TRBD2 (5 bases each). Per the germline V gene, CDR1 is DFQATT and CDR2 is SNEGSKA (reference sequence). V lost 7 bases and J 1 base, leaving 11 bases between the germline ends. The CDR3 loop spans 13 amino acids. The CDR3 DNA reads TGCAGTGGGGGCGGGTGGTCCTACAATGAGCAGTTCTTC. This codes for CSGGGWSYNEQFF.

This chain uses TRBV9 with TRBJ2-5; D possibly corresponds to TRBD2 (5 bases). This CDR3 has 13 residues. The germline V gene has CDR1 SGDLS and CDR2 YYNGEE. The germline V and J ends were trimmed by 3 bases and 11 bases, with 17 bases remaining between them. In nucleotides, the CDR3 is TGTGCCAGCAGCGGGGCTAGCTCCGGTGAGCAGTACTTC. Protein product: CASSGASSGEQYF.

This clonotype was detected ten times or more. The V gene is TRBV20-1, the J gene TRBJ2-5, with 10 bases aligning to TRBD2. V was pared by 2 bases and J by 5 bases, with 5 bases of the junction left unmatched. CDR3 length: 14 residues. Germline loops: CDR1 DFQATT, CDR2 SNEGSKA (reference sequence). The CDR3 nucleotides read TGCAGTGCTAGATCGCTAGCGGGAGAGGAGACCCAGTACTTC. Translated: CSARSLAGEETQYF.

J is TRBJ2-4 and V is TRBV20-1, with 9 positions matching TRBD2. The end of the DNA aligns better with TRBJ2-7, so the J call may be wrong. There are 15 residues in the CDR3. Germline V gene lookup returns CDR1 DFQATT and CDR2 SNEGSKA (reference sequence). CDR3: CSARDAGGGFGEQYF. CDR3 DNA sequence: TGCAGTGCTAGAGATGCGGGGGGGGGCTTTGGCGAGCAGTACTTC.

Regarding this clonotype: This could be a read error, since a much larger clone is one nucleotide away. The chain employs TRBV12-3 or TRBV12-4 and TRBJ2-3; tentatively, D is TRBD1 (6 bases). The CDR3 has 15 amino acids. The CDR3 DNA reads as TGTGCCAGCAGTGTACAGGGACGACGCACAGATGCGCAGTATTTT. The encoded protein is CASSVQGRRTDAQYF.

This clonotype has a count of ten or more. The rearrangement links TRBV20-1 to TRBJ2-7; D uncertain. V shed 6 bases and J shed 1 base, with 16 bases lying between them. This CDR3 contains 14 residues. CDR1 DFQATT and CDR2 SNEGSKA come from the germline V gene (reference sequence). CDR3 region: CSAHHRLESYEQYF. The CDR3 DNA is TGCAGTGCCCACCACAGATTAGAGTCCTACGAGCAGTACTTC.

The V gene is TRBV29-1, the J gene TRBJ1-3; D unresolved. Between the trimmed V and J ends, which lost 5 bases and 0 bases, there was a span of 11 bases. Germline V CDR1 and CDR2: SQVTM, ANQGSEA. This CDR3 is built from 14 residues. CDR3 sequence: CSVYGSSSGNTIYF. The CDR3 nucleotides read TGCAGCGTTTATGGGTCGTCCTCTGGAAACACCATATATTTT.

This clonotype has ten or more counts. V usage is TRBV15 and J usage is TRBJ2-5; TRBD2 matches at 7 bases. Germline V gives CDR1 LNHNV, CDR2 YYDKDF (reference sequence). CDR3 length: 15 residues. V was pared by 0 bases and J by 5 bases, with 6 bases of the junction left unmatched. This CDR3 reads CATSREDRDYETQYF. In nucleotides, the CDR3 is TGTGCCACCAGCAGAGAAGACCGGGACTATGAGACCCAGTACTTC.

On this clonotype: A much larger clone differs by one base, so this may be a read error. The chain employs TRBV12-3 or TRBV12-4 and TRBJ2-1; weak D call: TRBD2 (5 bases). V was cut by 7 bases and J by 4 bases, with 8 bases left in between. The length of the CDR3 is 12 residues. In DNA, the CDR3 is TGTGCCAGCACTAGCCAGTACAATGAGCAGTTCTTC. Translation: CASTSQYNEQFF.

This clonotype was counted ten times or more. The rearrangement links TRBV5-1 to TRBJ2-7, with D perhaps TRBD1 or TRBD2 (6 bases each). This CDR3 has 15 amino acids. V was trimmed by 0 bases and J by 0 bases, leaving 10 bases between them. Germline values: CDR1 SGHRS, CDR2 YFSETQ. CDR3 DNA: TGCGCCAGCAGCTTGGAGGGGGGTAGCTCCTACGAGCAGTACTTC. This gives the protein CASSLEGGSSYEQYF.

This chain joins TRBV20-1 and TRBJ2-3, with unresolved D. Trimming left V 1 base short and J 14 bases short, with 22 bases between. The CDR3 runs to 14 residues. Looked up from germline, CDR1 is DFQATT and CDR2 is SNEGSKA (reference sequence). DNA of the CDR3: TGCAGTGCTAGAGTCTCGCCAGTAACAGATGCGCGGTATTTT. Amino acid sequence: CSARVSPVTDARYF.